The 22 T cell receptor beta chains below all came from one sample that was sequenced in a study of shared clonotypes between healthy human individuals. Produced via immunoSEQ multiplex PCR; TCRdb's table is partial and in-frame only. The repertoire holds 450,000 to 500,000 clones, with roughly 80% as singletons. Material for sequencing was PBMCs. Receptors originate from a woman aged 40 to 50 in good health. Some clones in this sample may be carry-over from other donors' samples.

The J gene is TRBJ1-5, the V gene TRBV9, with D unclear. V was cut by 0 bases and J by 5 bases, with 12 bases left in between. The CDR3 covers 15 residues. Germline CDR1 reads SGDLS; CDR2 reads YYNGEE. CDR3 in amino acids: CASSVGPASDQPQHF. The CDR3 DNA is TGTGCCAGCAGCGTAGGGCCGGCATCCGATCAGCCCCAGCATTTT.

The count of this clone is one. A far larger clone is one nucleotide away, so this likely arose from a read error. This chain links TRBV19 with TRBJ1-5; D unresolved. Per the germline V gene, CDR1 is LNHDA and CDR2 is SQIVND (reference sequence). The length of the CDR3 is 15 residues. V was clipped by 6 bases and J by 2 bases, with 14 bases between them. DNA for the CDR3: TGTGCCAGTAGCCGAGGCGGATCTGGCAATCAGCCCCAGCATTTT. Translation gives CASSRGGSGNQPQHF.

The DNA of the CDR3 is TGCAGCGTTGGACTCACAGGGGGGGAGACCCAGTACTTC. Translated: CSVGLTGGETQYF. The rearrangement links TRBV29-1 to TRBJ2-5; 8 bases match TRBD1. The germline CDR1 and CDR2 sequences are SQVTM and ANQGSEA. With 4 bases clipped from V and 5 bases from J, the junction kept 6 bases outside the gene matches. The CDR3 totals 13 residues.

The J gene is TRBJ1-1, the V gene TRBV7-2; TRBD1 aligns across 10 bases. CDR1 is SGHTA and CDR2 is FQGNSA in the germline V gene. The CDR3 runs to 13 residues. With 1 base clipped from V and 8 bases from J, the junction kept 1 base outside the gene matches. CDR3 residues: CASSLETGGEAFF. CDR3 DNA sequence: TGTGCCAGCAGCTTAGAGACAGGGGGCGAAGCTTTCTTT.

As concerns this clone: This likely came from a read error, as a far larger clone is one base away. The rearrangement uses TRBV30 and TRBJ2-7; D is ambiguous. The CDR3 is 11 residues long. Looked up from germline, CDR1 is GTSNPN and CDR2 is SVGIG (reference sequence). CDR3 sequence: CSWERNYEQYF. The CDR3 DNA is TGTTCCTGGGAACGTAACTACGAGCAGTACTTC.

This chain joins TRBV2 and TRBJ1-5; the match to TRBD1 covers 7 bases. Germline V gene sequence: CDR1 SNHLY, CDR2 FYNNEI. The CDR3 consists of 14 residues. Trimming cost V 6 bases and J 2 bases; bases outside gene matches: 4. CDR3 amino acids: CASRPDRGNQPQHF. The CDR3 DNA reads as TGTGCCAGCAGACCCGACAGGGGCAATCAGCCCCAGCATTTT.

The chain couples TRBV11-2 to TRBJ2-1, with 7 nucleotides matching TRBD2. Trimming took 6 bases from V and 7 from J; bases not matched to a gene: 9. This CDR3 spans 14 amino acids. CDR1 is SGHAT, CDR2 FQNNGV, per germline. The CDR3 sequence is CASSFTGGVNEQFF. For the CDR3, the DNA is TGTGCCAGCAGTTTCACGGGAGGTGTAAATGAGCAGTTCTTC.

The chain uses TRBV7-8 and TRBJ2-7; 7 bases are a match to TRBD1. The junction had 10 bases not matched to a gene; V was cut back by 9 bases and J by 2 bases. CDR1 is SGHVS and CDR2 is FQNEAQ in the germline V gene. The CDR3 extends over 14 amino acids. The CDR3 sequence: CASILRQGAYEQYF. The CDR3, as DNA: TGTGCCAGTATACTCCGACAGGGCGCCTACGAGCAGTACTTC.

Remarks on this clone: A read error is the likely source, as a far larger clone sits one nucleotide away. The V gene is TRBV30, the J gene TRBJ1-5; 8 bases fit TRBD1. J was trimmed by 6 bases and V by 0 bases; bases with no gene match: 7. CDR3 length equals 15 residues. The germline V gene has CDR1 GTSNPN and CDR2 SVGIG (reference sequence). The CDR3 sequence: CAWSVEAGGGQPQHF. The CDR3 region has the DNA TGTGCCTGGAGTGTCGAGGCAGGGGGCGGTCAGCCCCAGCATTTT. The full variable domain, rest sourced from reference TRBV30 and TRBJ1-5, is SQTIHQWPATLVQPVGSPLSLECTVEGTSNPNLYWYRQAAGRGLQLLFYSVGIGQISSEVPQNLSASRPQDRQFILSSKKLLLSDSGFYLCAWSVEAGGGQPQHFGDGTRLSIL.

Only one count was recorded for this clone. This sequence joins TRBV18 and TRBJ1-1; D ambiguous. The CDR3 has 12 amino acids. Trimming shortened V by 4 bases and J by 10 bases, and 13 bases separated the two germline ends. Germline CDR1 KGHSH, CDR2 LQKENI. CDR3 DNA: TGTGCCAGCTCACTCAAGTCAGAGGGAGCTTTCTTT. Its protein is CASSLKSEGAFF.

The gene calls are TRBV28 and TRBJ2-7; 9 bases line up with TRBD1. Germline CDR1 reads MDHEN; CDR2 reads SYDVKM. V lost 3 bases to trimming and J lost 7 bases; unmatched junction nucleotides: 10. The CDR3 is made up of 15 amino acids. The CDR3 DNA is TGTGCCAGCAGTTTCAATTCGGACAGGGGTGGAGAGCAGTACTTC. It yields the protein CASSFNSDRGGEQYF.

For the CDR3, the DNA is TGTGCCAGCAATAACGGGGCGTACAGTGAAGCTTTCTTT. This codes for CASNNGAYSEAFF. This sequence joins TRBV6-1 and TRBJ1-1; D may be TRBD1 (5 bases). Germline-derived CDR1 and CDR2 are MNHNS and SASEGT. This CDR3 has 13 amino acids. Trimming removed 7 bases at V and 7 bases at J, with 16 bases between.

The V and J genes are TRBV27 and TRBJ1-3, with TRBD1 matching 9 bases. The germline V gene encodes CDR1 MNHEY and CDR2 SMNVEV (reference sequence). V shed 6 bases, J shed 1 base, and the junction held 4 bases outside the gene matches. The CDR3 covers 15 residues. The CDR3 loop is CASRRTGESGNTIYF. CDR3 coding DNA: TGTGCCAGCAGGAGGACAGGGGAATCTGGAAACACCATATATTTT.

The chain couples TRBV30 to TRBJ2-3; TRBD2 might be the D (5 bases). The germline V and J ends were trimmed by 6 bases and 6 bases, with 19 bases remaining between them. The CDR3 has 14 amino acids. CDR1 GTSNPN and CDR2 SVGIG come from the germline V gene (reference sequence). CDR3 DNA: TGTGCCTGCAAATCTAGCTTAACTGGGGATACGCAGTATTTT. The encoded protein is CACKSSLTGDTQYF. Filled out from reference TRBV30 and TRBJ2-3, the complete variable domain reads SQTIHQWPATLVQPVGSPLSLECTVEGTSNPNLYWYRQAAGRGLQLLFYSVGIGQISSEVPQNLSASRPQDRQFILSSKKLLLSDSGFYLCACKSSLTGDTQYFGPGTRLTVL.

The chain carries TRBV6-4 and TRBJ1-6; D unclear. This CDR3 is 14 amino acids long. The V gene lost 2 bases and the J gene lost 9 bases, with 11 bases spanning the gap. Looked up from germline, CDR1 is MRHNA and CDR2 is SNTAGT. The CDR3, as DNA: TGTGCCAGCAGTGACGGGGAGGATGCTTCACCCCTCCACTTT. Its translation: CASSDGEDASPLHF.

V usage is TRBV28 and J usage is TRBJ1-5; D call uncertain. Germline loops: CDR1 MDHEN, CDR2 SYDVKM. The CDR3 contains 12 residues. V lost 10 bases to trimming and J lost 2 bases, with 9 bases between them. CDR3 nucleotides: TGTGCCATCACAGCTGGCAATCAGCCCCAGCATTTT. It codes for CAITAGNQPQHF.

The chain combines TRBV4-3 with TRBJ2-1, with TRBD1 as a possible D gene (6 bases). This CDR3 is built from 15 residues. Germline V gives CDR1 LGHNA, CDR2 YSLEER. Trimming took 3 bases from V and 10 from J, leaving 19 bases between them. The CDR3 sequence is CASSQESQGFLEQFF. CDR3 DNA: TGCGCCAGCAGCCAGGAATCACAGGGCTTCTTGGAGCAGTTCTTC.

This chain uses TRBV4-2 with TRBJ1-5; weak D call: TRBD1 (6 bases). This CDR3 comprises 15 residues. Germline CDR1 reads LGHNA; CDR2 reads YNFKEQ. V dropped 2 bases and J dropped 5 bases, with 13 bases sitting between them. For the CDR3, the DNA is TGTGCCAGCAGCCAAATACAGGGCCCGGATCAGCCCCAGCATTTT. This gives the protein CASSQIQGPDQPQHF.

The CDR3 DNA reads as TGTGCCAGCAGCTTCCAGGGCACCACTGAAGCTTTCTTT. Amino acid sequence: CASSFQGTTEAFF. The chain has TRBV11-2 and TRBJ1-1; perhaps TRBD1 as D (5 bases). Germline assignment: CDR1 SGHAT and CDR2 FQNNGV. Trimming took 3 bases from V and 4 from J, leaving 9 bases between them. CDR3 length equals 13 residues.

The chain joins TRBV5-4 to TRBJ2-7, with 8 bases fitting TRBD2. The V gene end was trimmed by 4 bases and the J gene end by 5 bases; junction bases not matched to a gene: 8. This CDR3 spans 14 amino acids. Germline CDR1 SGHNT, CDR2 YYREEE (reference sequence). CDR3 nucleotides: TGTGCCAGCAGCATAGCTAGCGGGTTCAACGAGCAGTACTTC. This gives the protein CASSIASGFNEQYF.

This clone was observed many times. Other DNA sequences from this sample encode an identical CDR3 as well. The V call is TRBV11-1, the J call TRBJ2-3, with D possibly being TRBD1 (5 bases). The CDR3 has 14 residues. V was shortened by 6 bases and J by 0 bases, with 10 bases between the two germline ends. CDR1 is SGHAT and CDR2 is FQDESV in the germline V gene (reference sequence). The chain's CDR3 is CASSLDSSTDTQYF. The CDR3, as DNA: TGTGCCAGCAGTCTCGACAGCAGCACAGATACGCAGTATTTT.

The chain carries TRBV25-1 and TRBJ2-3, with D possibly being TRBD1 (5 bases). The V gene's germline CDR1 is MGHDK and CDR2 SYGVNS. The CDR3 has 13 residues. V was pared by 7 bases and J by 2 bases, with 10 bases between. In nucleotides, the CDR3 is TGTGCCAGCAAAGGGGTGGCCACAGATACGCAGTATTTT. It is translated as CASKGVATDTQYF.